This T cell receptor (beta chain) was obtained from a study of blood T cell repertoires in COVID-19. This CDR3 spans 15 amino acids. V was shortened by 5 bases and J by 7 bases, with 15 bases between the two germline ends. CDR1 MDHEN and CDR2 SYDVKM come from the germline V gene. Method: immunoSEQ multiplex PCR; TCRdb's copy keeps in-frame clones and lacks some. The sample lists 200,000 to 250,000 clones, 70% to 90% occurring once. This clone was seen more than once but under ten times. This TCR derives from a woman in her fifties or sixties with acute COVID-19. Sequenced input: PBMCs or T cells enriched from blood (not recorded which). This chain links TRBV28 with TRBJ1-6; maybe TRBD1 (6 bases). The CDR3 is CASSPQGRPNSPLHF. The CDR3 nucleotides are TGTGCCAGCAGTCCACAGGGAAGGCCAAATTCACCCCTCCACTTT.